The TCR beta chain under discussion was sequenced for a study of OX40 agonist ivuxolimab in advanced cancers. Across the whole study: The study reported partial responses in three patients: one hepatocellular carcinoma, two cutaneous melanoma. The study's findings and limits: Dosing at 0.1 to 3.0 mg/kg was accompanied by clonal expansion of CD4+ and CD8+ blood T cells by week 6. Low normalized T-cell clonal expansion was also seen in some nonresponders.

Assay used: immunoSEQ multiplex PCR; TCRdb lists only in-frame clones, some missing. Altogether around 90,000 clones are present, roughly nine tenths being singletons, with the ten largest covering 1% to 1.3%. Remarks on this clone: Its antigen is currently unknown.

Source: CD4+ or CD8+ T cells sorted from blood, taken in a trial of the OX40 agonist ivuxolimab. This TCR derives from an adult with an advanced solid tumor such as melanoma, head and neck, liver or kidney cancer.

This CDR3 reads CSVALMGIRNEQYF. DNA of the CDR3: TGCAGCGTTGCCCTGATGGGGATCCGGAACGAGCAGTACTTC. The chain recombines TRBV29-1 with TRBJ2-7; no clear D. V was pared by 4 bases and J by 5 bases, with 18 bases between. CDR3 length: 14 amino acids. Germline CDR1 and CDR2: SQVTM and ANQGSEA.